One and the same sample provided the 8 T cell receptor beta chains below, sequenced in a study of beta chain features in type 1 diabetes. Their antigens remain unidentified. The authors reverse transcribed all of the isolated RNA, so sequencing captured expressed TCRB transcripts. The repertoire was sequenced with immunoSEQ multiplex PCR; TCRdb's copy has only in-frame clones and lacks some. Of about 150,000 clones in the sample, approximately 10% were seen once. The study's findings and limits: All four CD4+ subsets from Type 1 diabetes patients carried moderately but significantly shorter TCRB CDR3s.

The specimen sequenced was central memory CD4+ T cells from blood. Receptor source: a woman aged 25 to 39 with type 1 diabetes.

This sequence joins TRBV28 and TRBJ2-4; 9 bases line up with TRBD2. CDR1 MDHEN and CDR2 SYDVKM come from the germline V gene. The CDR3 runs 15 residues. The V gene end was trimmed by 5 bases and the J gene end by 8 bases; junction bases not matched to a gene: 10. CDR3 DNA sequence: TGTGCCAGCAGTCCCTCCGGTAGCGGGAGTTACATTCAGTACTTC. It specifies CASSPSGSGSYIQYF.

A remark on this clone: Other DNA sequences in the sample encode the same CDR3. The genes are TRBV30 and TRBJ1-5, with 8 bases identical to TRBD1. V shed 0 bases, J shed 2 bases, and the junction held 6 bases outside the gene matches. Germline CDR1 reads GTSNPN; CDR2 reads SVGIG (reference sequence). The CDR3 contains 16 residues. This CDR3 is CAWSVQLTGGNQPQHF. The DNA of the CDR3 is TGTGCCTGGAGTGTACAATTGACAGGGGGCAATCAGCCCCAGCATTTT.

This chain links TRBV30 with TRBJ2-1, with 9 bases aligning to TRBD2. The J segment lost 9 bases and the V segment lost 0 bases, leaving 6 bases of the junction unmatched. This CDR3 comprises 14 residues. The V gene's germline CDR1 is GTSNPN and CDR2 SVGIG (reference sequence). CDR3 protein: CAWSVAGGPREQFF. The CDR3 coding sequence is TGTGCCTGGAGTGTGGCGGGAGGGCCGCGTGAGCAGTTCTTC.

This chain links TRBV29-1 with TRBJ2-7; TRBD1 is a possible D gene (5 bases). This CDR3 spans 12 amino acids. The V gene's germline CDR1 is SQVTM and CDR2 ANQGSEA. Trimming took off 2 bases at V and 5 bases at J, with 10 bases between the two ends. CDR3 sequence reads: CSVEQGTHEQYF. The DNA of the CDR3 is TGCAGCGTTGAACAGGGTACCCACGAGCAGTACTTC.

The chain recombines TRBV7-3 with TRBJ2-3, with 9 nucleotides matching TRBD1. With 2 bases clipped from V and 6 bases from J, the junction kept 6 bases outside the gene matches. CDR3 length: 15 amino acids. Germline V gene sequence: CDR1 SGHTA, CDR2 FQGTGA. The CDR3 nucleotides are TGTGCCAGCAGCTTACGGGACAGGGAATACGATACGCAGTATTTT. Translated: CASSLRDREYDTQYF.

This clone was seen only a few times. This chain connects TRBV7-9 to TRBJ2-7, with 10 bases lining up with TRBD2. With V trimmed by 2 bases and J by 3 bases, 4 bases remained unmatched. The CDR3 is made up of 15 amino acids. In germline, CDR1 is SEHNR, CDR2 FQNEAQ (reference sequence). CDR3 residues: CASSLSLAGVYEQYF. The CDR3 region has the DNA TGTGCCAGCAGCTTATCCCTAGCGGGAGTCTACGAGCAGTACTTC.

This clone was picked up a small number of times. CDR3 sequence reads: CSGQQGAGEKLFF. For the CDR3, the DNA is TGCAGCGGACAACAGGGGGCGGGAGAAAAACTGTTTTTT. The V gene is TRBV29-1, the J gene TRBJ1-4, with 9 bases lining up with TRBD1. Germline CDR1 and CDR2: SQVTM and ANQGSEA. The trim removed 7 bases at V and 8 bases at J, leaving 8 bases unmatched. The CDR3 runs to 13 residues.

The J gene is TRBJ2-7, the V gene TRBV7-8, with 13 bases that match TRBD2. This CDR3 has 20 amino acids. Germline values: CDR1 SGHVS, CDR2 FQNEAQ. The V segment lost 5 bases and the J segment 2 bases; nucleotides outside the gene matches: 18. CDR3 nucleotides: TGTGCCAGCAGCCTTCGTGGGGGGACTAGCGGGGAGAAACCTCCCTACGAGCAGTACTTC. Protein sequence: CASSLRGGTSGEKPPYEQYF.